This T cell receptor beta chain was recovered during a study of T-cell memory formation after mild COVID-19. Germline V lookup: CDR1 SGHTA, CDR2 FQGNSA. The CDR3 has 16 residues. Trimming stripped 6 bases from V and 7 bases from J, with 22 bases between. MiXCR was run by TCRdb on the 5' RACE reads, yielding one entry per CDR3 protein. The sample contains hundreds of thousands of distinct CDR3 sequences, 20% of which appear only once. This clonotype was recorded a few times. The origin of this receptor is a man aged 18 to 29 who had mild COVID-19 (a few samples of this study predate the infection). Cell type and time point are not known. The chain has TRBV7-2 and TRBJ2-1, with a weak D call TRBD2 (5 bases). Sequenced material: PBMCs or a T cell subset sorted from them (not recorded which). The CDR3 coding sequence is TGTGCCAGCAGACATGGACTCAACCGGAGGCATAATGAGCAGTTCTTC. It translates to CASRHGLNRRHNEQFF.